This TCR beta chain is drawn from a study of response to subunit inactivated influenza vaccine. As for this clonotype: Its antigen is unidentified.

The germline CDR1 and CDR2 sequences are SGHAT and FQNNGV. Germline trimming cut 1 base from V and 2 bases from J; bases unmatched to any gene: 7. CDR3 length: 16 residues. Study results and caveats: Each seasonal influenza vaccination recruits few new T cells, the authors suggested.

Via MiXCR, TCRdb re-called the RT-PCR reads, giving one row per CDR3 protein. The sample gives approximately 250,000 distinct CDR3 sequences, more than 9% of which show up once; approximately 7.8% is in the top ten. The chain has TRBV11-2 and TRBJ2-5; TRBD1 matches 7 bases. The receptor comes from a man aged 45-60 years who received an inactivated influenza vaccine. The specimen comprised non-naive T cells sorted from PBMCs, sampled around 15 days before vaccination. The CDR3 region has the DNA TGTGCCAGCAGCTTAGGGGCTCGGACAGGACAAGAGACCCAGTACTTC. It is translated as CASSLGARTGQETQYF.